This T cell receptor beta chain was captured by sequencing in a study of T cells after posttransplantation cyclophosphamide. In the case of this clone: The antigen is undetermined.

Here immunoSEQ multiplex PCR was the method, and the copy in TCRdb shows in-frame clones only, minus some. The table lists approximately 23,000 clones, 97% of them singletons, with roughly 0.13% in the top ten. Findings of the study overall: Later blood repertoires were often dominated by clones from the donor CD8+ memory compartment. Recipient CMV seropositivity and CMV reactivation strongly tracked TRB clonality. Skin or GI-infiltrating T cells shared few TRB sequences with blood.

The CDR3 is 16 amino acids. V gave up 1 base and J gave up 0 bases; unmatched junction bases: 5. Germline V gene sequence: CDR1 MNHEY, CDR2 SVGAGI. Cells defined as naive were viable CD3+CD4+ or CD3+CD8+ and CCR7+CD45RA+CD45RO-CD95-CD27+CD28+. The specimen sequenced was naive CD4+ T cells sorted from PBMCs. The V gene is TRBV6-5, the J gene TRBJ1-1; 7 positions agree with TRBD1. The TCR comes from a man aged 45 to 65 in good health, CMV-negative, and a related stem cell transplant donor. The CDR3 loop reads CASSYLRQGLNTEAFF. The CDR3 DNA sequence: TGTGCCAGCAGTTACTTAAGACAGGGTCTGAACACTGAAGCTTTCTTT.